The 14 T cell receptor beta chains below come from one sample, sequenced in a study of molecular identifiers for immune sequencing clone quantification. TCRdb reprocessed the PCR reads with MiXCR, giving one entry per CDR3 protein. The profile shows hundreds of thousands of distinct CDR3 sequences, over 25% of them singletons. The source material was naive CD8+ T cells from blood, with Jurkat cell RNA spiked in. Sample subset: FACS-sorted CD8+CD4-CCR7+CD45RA+ naive T cells. The receptors were sampled from a human donor in good health. Some libraries in this study had Jurkat cell RNA spiked in.

With respect to this clonotype: Possible read error: a much larger clone is one base away. The genes are TRBV29-1 and TRBJ2-1, with no clear D. CDR1 and CDR2 from the germline V gene are SQVTM and ANQGSEA. The CDR3 runs to 11 residues. V lost 7 bases, J lost 9 bases, and 13 bases lay in between. This chain's CDR3 is CSAPAFGEQFF. The DNA of the CDR3 is TGCAGCGCCCCCGCGTTCGGTGAGCAGTTCTTC.

Of note for this clonotype: Being one base from a much bigger clone, this may be a read error. This chain joins TRBV4-3 and TRBJ2-3; D is unclear. Trimming stripped 4 bases from V and 0 bases from J, with 11 bases between. The length of the CDR3 is 15 residues. Germline V lookup: CDR1 LGHNA, CDR2 YSLEER. The CDR3 coding sequence is TGCGCCAGCAGCCCCGTCACCCCTAGCACAGATACGCAGTATTTT. Translated, it gives CASSPVTPSTDTQYF.

J is TRBJ2-7 and V is TRBV7-6; TRBD2 matches at 8 bases. The CDR3 loop spans 13 amino acids. The germline V gene has CDR1 SGHVS and CDR2 FNYEAQ. After removal of 3 bases from V and 4 bases from J, the junction contained 2 bases not matched to a gene. The CDR3 sequence is CASSFGGRYEQYF. The CDR3 nucleotides read TGTGCCAGCAGCTTTGGCGGGAGGTACGAGCAGTACTTC.

The chain couples TRBV20-1 to TRBJ2-7; 15 bases fit TRBD2. Germline V gene sequence: CDR1 DFQATT, CDR2 SNEGSKA (reference sequence). The CDR3 is 18 residues long. Germline trimming cut 6 bases from V and 7 bases from J; bases unmatched to any gene: 19. For the CDR3, the DNA is TGCAGTGCCCCCCCCGGGACTAGCGGGAGGCTACATGGTTGGGAGCAGTACTTC. Its translation is CSAPPGTSGRLHGWEQYF.

The rearrangement links TRBV27 to TRBJ2-2; tentatively, D is TRBD1 (5 bases). The V end was cut by 6 bases, the J end by 5 bases, with 13 bases between. The CDR3 is 14 residues long. The germline V gene has CDR1 MNHEY and CDR2 SMNVEV (reference sequence). The CDR3 DNA follows: TGTGCCAGCAGATGGGGCGCCGGGACCGGGGAGCTGTTTTTT. Its protein product is CASRWGAGTGELFF.

This clonotype was counted a few times. The J gene is TRBJ1-1, the V gene TRBV24-1; D is unresolved. The CDR3 runs to 10 residues. The V and J ends lost 9 bases and 9 bases respectively, with 10 bases between them. The germline V gene has CDR1 KGHDR and CDR2 SFDVKD. Here the CDR3 DNA reads TGTGCCACCGACCGCTCCAAAGCTTTCTTT. It yields the protein CATDRSKAFF.

This clonotype appeared a few times. V is TRBV28 and J is TRBJ2-1, with D uncertain. Germline assignment: CDR1 MDHEN and CDR2 SYDVKM. The CDR3 has 17 amino acids. The V end lost 0 bases, the J end lost 0 bases, and 12 bases lay between the germline ends. CDR3 sequence reads: CASSLWSGQSSYNEQFF. DNA of the CDR3: TGTGCCAGCAGTTTATGGTCCGGGCAGAGCTCCTACAATGAGCAGTTCTTC.

This clonotype was detected ten times or more. This rearrangement joins TRBV5-6 to TRBJ2-5; D gene uncertain. The germline V gene encodes CDR1 SGHDT and CDR2 YYEEEE. This CDR3 is built from 12 residues. V was cut by 7 bases and J by 3 bases, with 10 bases left in between. CDR3 DNA sequence: TGTGCCAGCGGACCACCCGAAGAGACCCAGTACTTC. Amino acid sequence: CASGPPEETQYF.

This clonotype turned up a few times. The chain couples TRBV24-1 to TRBJ2-1; TRBD1 is a possible D gene (6 bases). The germline CDR1 and CDR2 sequences are KGHDR and SFDVKD. Trimming shortened V by 3 bases and J by 12 bases, and 20 bases separated the two germline ends. The CDR3 spans 15 residues. The CDR3 loop is CATSDPTHRVEGQFF. CDR3 DNA: TGTGCCACCAGTGATCCAACACACAGGGTAGAGGGGCAGTTCTTC.

In the case of this clonotype: This may arise from a read error, as a much more abundant clone is one base away. The chain employs TRBV7-8 and TRBJ2-5; tentative D call: TRBD1 (5 bases). Germline loops: CDR1 SGHVS, CDR2 FQNEAQ. The CDR3 extends over 14 amino acids. DNA of the CDR3: TGTGCCAGCAGCTTAGGGGGCAGTAAAGAGGCCCAGTACTTC. Its translation is CASSLGGSKEAQYF.

This clonotype came up many times. This chain connects TRBV5-1 to TRBJ2-1; TRBD2 aligns across 9 bases. CDR1 is SGHRS, CDR2 YFSETQ, per germline. The junction had 9 bases not matched to a gene; V was cut back by 2 bases and J by 9 bases. The CDR3 has 15 amino acids. The DNA for the CDR3 is TGCGCCAGCAGCTTCTATAGCGGGAGTTTGGGTGAGCAGTTCTTC. Translation gives CASSFYSGSLGEQFF.

Ten or more counts support this clonotype. The chain couples TRBV12-3 or TRBV12-4 to TRBJ2-5, with 10 positions matching TRBD2. The CDR3 has 16 residues. After removal of 5 bases from V and 1 base from J, the junction contained 7 bases not matched to a gene. This CDR3 is CASSSHSSGSQETQYF. CDR3 bases: TGTGCCAGCAGTAGCCATTCTAGCGGGAGCCAAGAGACCCAGTACTTC.

This clonotype was found a few times. CDR3 sequence: CASSLEGGRAIGELFF. As DNA, the CDR3 is TGTGCCAGCAGCTTAGAAGGAGGGAGAGCTATCGGGGAGCTGTTTTTT. The V and J genes are TRBV7-2 and TRBJ2-2, with D perhaps matching TRBD2 (6 bases). Germline CDR1 is SGHTA and CDR2 is FQGNSA. V lost 1 base and J lost 7, with 16 bases in between. The CDR3 totals 16 residues. The full variable domain, completed using reference TRBV7-2 and TRBJ2-2, is GAGVSQSPSNKVTEKGKDVELRCDPISGHTALYWYRQSLGQGLEFLIYFQGNSAPDKSGLPSDRFSAERTGGSVSTLTIQRTQQEDSAVYLCASSLEGGRAIGELFFGEGSRLTVL.

Turning to this clonotype: A single base separates this from a much larger clone, so it may be a read error. The V call is TRBV6-2 or TRBV6-3, the J call TRBJ2-1; D may be TRBD2 (5 bases). Germline loops: CDR1 MNHEY, CDR2 SVGEGT. The CDR3 has 12 amino acids. Trimming cost V 8 bases and J 3 bases, with 8 bases left between them. The DNA for the CDR3 is TGTGCCAGCGAGGACTTCTACAATGAGCAGTTCTTC. Protein product: CASEDFYNEQFF.